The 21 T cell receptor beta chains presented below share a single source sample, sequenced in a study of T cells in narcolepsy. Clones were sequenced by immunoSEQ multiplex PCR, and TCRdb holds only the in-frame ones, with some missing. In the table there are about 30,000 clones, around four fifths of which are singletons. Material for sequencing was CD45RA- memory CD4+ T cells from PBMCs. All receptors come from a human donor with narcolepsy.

CDR3 loop: CASSPRTDTYNSPLHF. CDR3 DNA: TGTGCCAGCAGTCCCCGGACGGATACCTATAATTCACCCCTCCACTTT. The rearrangement joins TRBV27 to TRBJ1-6; the D is unclear. Germline V lookup: CDR1 MNHEY, CDR2 SMNVEV (reference sequence). Trimming stripped 5 bases from V and 2 bases from J, with 13 bases between. The length of the CDR3 is 16 residues.

CDR3 residues: CASFAQINTEAFF. CDR3 sequence (DNA): TGTGCCAGTTTCGCACAGATCAACACTGAAGCTTTCTTT. The V and J genes are TRBV28 and TRBJ1-1; D not certain. CDR3 length equals 13 residues. The germline CDR1 and CDR2 sequences are MDHEN and SYDVKM. Trimming left V 9 bases short and J 2 bases short, with 13 bases between.

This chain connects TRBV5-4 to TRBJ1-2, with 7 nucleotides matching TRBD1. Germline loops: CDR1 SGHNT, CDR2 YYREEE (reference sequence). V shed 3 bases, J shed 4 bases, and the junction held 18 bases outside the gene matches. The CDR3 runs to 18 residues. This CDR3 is CASSSKDRAKAGSYGYTF. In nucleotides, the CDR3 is TGTGCCAGCAGCTCAAAAGACAGGGCGAAAGCCGGCAGCTATGGCTACACCTTC.

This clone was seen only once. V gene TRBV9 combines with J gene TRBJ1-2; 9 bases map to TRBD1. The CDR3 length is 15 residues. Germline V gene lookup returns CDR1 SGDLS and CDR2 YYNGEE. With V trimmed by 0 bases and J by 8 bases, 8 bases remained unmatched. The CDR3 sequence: CASSVVSQGAPGYTF. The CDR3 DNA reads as TGTGCCAGCAGCGTAGTATCACAGGGGGCGCCCGGCTACACCTTC.

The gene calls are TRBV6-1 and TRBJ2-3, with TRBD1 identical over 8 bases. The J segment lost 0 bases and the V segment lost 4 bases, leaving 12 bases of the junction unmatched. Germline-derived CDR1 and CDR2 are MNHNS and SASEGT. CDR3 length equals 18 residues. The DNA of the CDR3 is TGTGCCAGCAGTGTGGCTTCGTCCAGGGGGCGAAGCACAGATACGCAGTATTTT. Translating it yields CASSVASSRGRSTDTQYF.

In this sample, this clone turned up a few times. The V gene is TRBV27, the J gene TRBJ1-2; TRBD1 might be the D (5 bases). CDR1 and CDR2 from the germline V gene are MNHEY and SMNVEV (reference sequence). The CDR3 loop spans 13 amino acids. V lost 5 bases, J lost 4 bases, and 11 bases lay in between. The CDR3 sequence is CASSKMGGYGYTF. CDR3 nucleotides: TGTGCCAGCAGTAAGATGGGGGGCTATGGCTACACCTTC.

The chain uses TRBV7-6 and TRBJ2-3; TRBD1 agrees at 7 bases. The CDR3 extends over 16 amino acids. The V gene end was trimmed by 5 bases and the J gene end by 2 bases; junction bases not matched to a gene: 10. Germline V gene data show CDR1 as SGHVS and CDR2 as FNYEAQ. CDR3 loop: CASSPRGTTFTDTQYF. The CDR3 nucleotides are TGTGCCAGCAGCCCCAGGGGGACAACTTTCACAGATACGCAGTATTTT.

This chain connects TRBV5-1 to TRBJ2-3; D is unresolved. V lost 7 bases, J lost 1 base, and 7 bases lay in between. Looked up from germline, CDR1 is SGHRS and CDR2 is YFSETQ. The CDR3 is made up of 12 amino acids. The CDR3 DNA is TGCGCCAGCGGTCAGGGCACAGATACGCAGTATTTT. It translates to CASGQGTDTQYF.

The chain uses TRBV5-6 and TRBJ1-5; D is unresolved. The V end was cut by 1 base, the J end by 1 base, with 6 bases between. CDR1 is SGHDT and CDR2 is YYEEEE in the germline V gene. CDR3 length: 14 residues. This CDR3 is CASSLRQSNQPQHF. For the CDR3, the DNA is TGTGCCAGCAGCTTGCGGCAAAGCAATCAGCCCCAGCATTTT.

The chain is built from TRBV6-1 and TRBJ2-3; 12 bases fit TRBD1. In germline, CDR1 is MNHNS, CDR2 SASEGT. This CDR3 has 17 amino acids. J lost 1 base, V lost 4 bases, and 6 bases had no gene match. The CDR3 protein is CASSGGTGGVRTDTQYF. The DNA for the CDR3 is TGTGCCAGCAGTGGGGGGACAGGGGGCGTCCGCACAGATACGCAGTATTTT.

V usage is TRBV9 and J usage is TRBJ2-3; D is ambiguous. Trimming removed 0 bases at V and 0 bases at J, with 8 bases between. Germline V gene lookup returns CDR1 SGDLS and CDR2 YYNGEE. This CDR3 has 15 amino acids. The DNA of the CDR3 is TGTGCCAGCAGCGTAGTGGCAGCTAGCACAGATACGCAGTATTTT. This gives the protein CASSVVAASTDTQYF.

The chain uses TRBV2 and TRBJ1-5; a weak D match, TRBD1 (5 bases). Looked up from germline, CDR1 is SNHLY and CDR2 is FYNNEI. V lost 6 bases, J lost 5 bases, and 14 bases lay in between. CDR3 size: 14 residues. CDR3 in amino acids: CASRLPGLDQPQHF. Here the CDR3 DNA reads TGTGCCAGCAGGTTACCAGGGCTTGATCAGCCCCAGCATTTT.

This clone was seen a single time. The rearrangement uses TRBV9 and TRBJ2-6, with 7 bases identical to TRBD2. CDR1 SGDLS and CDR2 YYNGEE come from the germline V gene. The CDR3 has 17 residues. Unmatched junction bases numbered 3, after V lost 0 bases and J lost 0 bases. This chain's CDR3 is CASSVDGGSSGANVLTF. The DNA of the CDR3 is TGTGCCAGCAGCGTAGACGGGGGGTCCTCTGGGGCCAACGTCCTGACTTTC.

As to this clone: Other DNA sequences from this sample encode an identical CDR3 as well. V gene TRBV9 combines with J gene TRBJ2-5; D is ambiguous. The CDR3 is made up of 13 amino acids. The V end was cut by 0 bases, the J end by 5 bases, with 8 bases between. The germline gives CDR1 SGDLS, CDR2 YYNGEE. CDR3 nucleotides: TGTGCCAGCAGCGTAGGATCGCGGGAGACCCAGTACTTC. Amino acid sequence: CASSVGSRETQYF. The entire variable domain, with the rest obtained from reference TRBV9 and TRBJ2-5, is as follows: DSGVTQTPKHLITATGQRVTLRCSPRSGDLSVYWYQQSLDQGLQFLIQYYNGEERAKGNILERFSAQQFPDLHSELNLSSLELGDSALYFCASSVGSRETQYFGPGTRLLVL.

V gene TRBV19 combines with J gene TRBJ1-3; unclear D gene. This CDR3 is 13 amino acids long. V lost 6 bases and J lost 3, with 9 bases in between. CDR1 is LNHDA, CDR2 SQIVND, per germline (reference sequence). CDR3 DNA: TGTGCCAGTAGGGCCGGCGGTGGAAACACCATATATTTT. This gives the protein CASRAGGGNTIYF. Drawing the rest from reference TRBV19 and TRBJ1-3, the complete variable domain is DGGITQSPKYLFRKEGQNVTLSCEQNLNHDAMYWYRQDPGQGLRLIYYSQIVNDFQKGDIAEGYSVSREKKESFPLTVTSAQKNPTAFYLCASRAGGGNTIYFGEGSWLTVV.

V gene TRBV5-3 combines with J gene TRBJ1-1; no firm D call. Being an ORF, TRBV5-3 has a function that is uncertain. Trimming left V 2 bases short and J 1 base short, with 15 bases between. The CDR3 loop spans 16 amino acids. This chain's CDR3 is CARSLMSEQPNTEAFF. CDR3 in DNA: TGTGCCAGAAGCTTAATGTCGGAACAGCCGAACACTGAAGCTTTCTTT.

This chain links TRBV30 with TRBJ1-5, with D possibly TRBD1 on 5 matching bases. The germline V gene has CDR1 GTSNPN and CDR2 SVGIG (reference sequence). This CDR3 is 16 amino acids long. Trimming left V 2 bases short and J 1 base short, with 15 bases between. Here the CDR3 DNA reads TGTGCCTGGAGTCTAGCAGGGTGGGGGAGCAATCAGCCCCAGCATTTT. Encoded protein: CAWSLAGWGSNQPQHF.

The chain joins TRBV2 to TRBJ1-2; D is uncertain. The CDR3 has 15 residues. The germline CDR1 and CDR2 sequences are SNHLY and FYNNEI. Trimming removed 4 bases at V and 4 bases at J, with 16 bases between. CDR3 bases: TGTGCCAGCAGTGCTTTTGCAGGAGAATCCTATGGCTACACCTTC. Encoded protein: CASSAFAGESYGYTF. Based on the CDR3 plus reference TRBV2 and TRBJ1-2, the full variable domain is EPEVTQTPSHQVTQMGQEVILRCVPISNHLYFYWYRQILGQKVEFLVSFYNNEISEKSEIFDDQFSVERPDGSNFTLKIRSTKLEDSAMYFCASSAFAGESYGYTFGSGTRLTVV.

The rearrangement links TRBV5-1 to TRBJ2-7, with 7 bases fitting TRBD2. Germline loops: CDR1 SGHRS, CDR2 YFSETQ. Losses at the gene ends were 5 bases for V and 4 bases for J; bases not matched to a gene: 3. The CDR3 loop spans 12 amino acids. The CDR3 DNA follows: TGCGCCAGCAGAGGCGGGGGTTACGAGCAGTACTTC. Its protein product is CASRGGGYEQYF.

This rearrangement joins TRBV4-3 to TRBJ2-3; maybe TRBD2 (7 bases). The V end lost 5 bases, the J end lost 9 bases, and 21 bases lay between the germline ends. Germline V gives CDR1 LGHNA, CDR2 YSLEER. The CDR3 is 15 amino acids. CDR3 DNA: TGCGCCAGCAGCGGCACGGGGGGCTTAAGCAAGACGCAGTATTTT. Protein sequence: CASSGTGGLSKTQYF.

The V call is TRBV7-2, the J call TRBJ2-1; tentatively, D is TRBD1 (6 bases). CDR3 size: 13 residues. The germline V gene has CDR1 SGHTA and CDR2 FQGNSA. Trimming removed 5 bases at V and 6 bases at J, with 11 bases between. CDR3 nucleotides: TGTGCCAGCAGCCTTCGACAGGTCAATGAGCAGTTCTTC. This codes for CASSLRQVNEQFF.